A single sample is the source of the 15 T cell receptor beta chains below, sequenced in a study of neurological immune-mediated disorders. The time point: longitudinal time-point 1 (baseline). TCRdb called the 5' RACE reads again in MiXCR, with one record for every CDR3 protein. Among fewer than 55,000 distinct CDR3 sequences listed, more than 8% were seen once. The source material was PBMCs. These receptors were taken from a middle-aged woman in good health.

This clonotype has at least ten counts. J is TRBJ2-1 and V is TRBV29-1, with 13 bases lining up with TRBD2. The CDR3 is made up of 14 amino acids. Losses at the gene ends were 4 bases for V and 7 bases for J; bases not matched to a gene: 4. Per the germline V gene, CDR1 is SQVTM and CDR2 is ANQGSEA. The CDR3 spells CSVGTSGSTNEQFF. The CDR3 DNA reads as TGCAGCGTTGGGACTAGCGGGAGTACGAATGAGCAGTTCTTC.

About this clonotype itself: One end of the junction does not line up with germline, which may come from a read error. The chain is built from TRBV24-1 and TRBJ2-3, with 8 bases aligning to TRBD2. CDR3 length: 15 amino acids. Germline V CDR1 and CDR2: KGHDR, SFDVKD. CDR3 bases: TGCGCCACCAGTTATTCCGGGACTAGAACAGATACGCAGTATTTT. This codes for CATSYSGTRTDTQYF.

This clonotype has a count of ten or more. The CDR3 protein is CASSTLAGFYEQYF. In DNA form, the CDR3 reads TGTGCCAGCAGTACCTTAGCGGGGTTCTACGAGCAGTACTTC. The J gene is TRBJ2-7, the V gene TRBV12-3 or TRBV12-4, with 8 bases matching TRBD2. The J segment lost 3 bases and the V segment lost 5 bases, leaving 6 bases of the junction unmatched. This CDR3 is built from 14 residues.

This clonotype was detected ten times or more. The J gene is TRBJ1-2, the V gene TRBV20-1; D perhaps matches TRBD1 (5 bases). Germline V lookup: CDR1 DFQATT, CDR2 SNEGSKA (reference sequence). The V end was cut by 1 base, the J end by 4 bases, with 10 bases between. This CDR3 region has 13 residues. CDR3 sequence reads: CSARAGNVYGYTF. DNA for the CDR3: TGCAGTGCTAGAGCAGGGAACGTCTATGGCTACACCTTC.

This clonotype was seen at least ten times. A single base separates this from a much larger clone, so it may be a read error. V gene TRBV2 combines with J gene TRBJ2-3; TRBD2 matches at 12 bases. Germline loops: CDR1 SNHLY, CDR2 FYNNEI. This CDR3 is 19 amino acids long. The CDR3 loop is CVSSRKTSGRATSTDTQYF. CDR3 sequence (DNA): TGTGTCAGCAGCCGAAAGACTAGCGGGAGAGCTACTAGCACAGATACGCAGTATTTT. The full variable domain, its missing parts supplied by reference TRBV2 and TRBJ2-3, is EPEVTQTPSHQVTQMGQEVILRCVPISNHLYFYWYRQILGQKVEFLVSFYNNEISEKSEIFDDQFSVERPDGSNFTLKIRSTKLEDSAMYFCVSSRKTSGRATSTDTQYFGPGTRLTVL.

This clonotype was observed at least ten times. This chain uses TRBV5-5 with TRBJ2-5; D gene uncertain. Per germline, CDR1 SGHKS and CDR2 YYEKEE (reference sequence). This CDR3 region has 15 residues. With 6 bases removed from V and 2 bases from J, the gap between germline ends came to 17 bases. DNA for the CDR3: TGTGCCAGCACCCTGCGTGGCCAATCGCAAGAGACCCAGTACTTC. Translated: CASTLRGQSQETQYF.

At least ten counts were recorded for this clonotype. The CDR3 DNA reads as TGTGCCAGCAGCTCGGGGGGACACACCGGGGAGCTGTTTTTT. Its protein is CASSSGGHTGELFF. The chain couples TRBV6-5 to TRBJ2-2; 7 bases are shared with TRBD2. The trim removed 6 bases at V and 3 bases at J, leaving 4 bases unmatched. This CDR3 comprises 14 residues. Germline V gene data show CDR1 as MNHEY and CDR2 as SVGAGI.

This clonotype came up many times. V and J are TRBV12-3 or TRBV12-4 and TRBJ1-1, with D tentatively TRBD1 (6 bases). The CDR3 extends over 14 amino acids. Trimming took off 8 bases at V and 2 bases at J, with 15 bases between the two ends. CDR3 loop: CASSFRTANTEAFF. CDR3 coding DNA: TGTGCCAGCTCCTTCCGGACAGCCAACACTGAAGCTTTCTTT.

The sample holds many counts of this clonotype. The chain has TRBV5-1 and TRBJ2-7; D may correspond to TRBD1 or TRBD2 (10 bases each). Germline assignment: CDR1 SGHRS and CDR2 YFSETQ. Trimming cost V 4 bases and J 1 base, with 21 bases left between them. This CDR3 region has 17 residues. The CDR3, as DNA: TGCGCCAGCAGCCCGGGACAGGGGACTAGCGTTTCCTACGAGCAGTACTTC. It is translated as CASSPGQGTSVSYEQYF.

This clonotype was picked up many times. The chain couples TRBV10-3 to TRBJ2-7, with 11 bases matching TRBD2. Trimming removed 6 bases from V and 3 bases from J; junction bases left unmatched: 13. Per the germline V gene, CDR1 is ENHRY and CDR2 is SYGVKD. This CDR3 region has 17 residues. The CDR3 spells CAISKSGGSGGGYEQYF. The CDR3 DNA follows: TGTGCCATCAGCAAATCTGGGGGTAGCGGGGGGGGCTACGAGCAGTACTTC.

This clonotype was counted many times. The gene calls are TRBV10-3 and TRBJ2-3, with 8 positions matching TRBD2. From germline, CDR1 is ENHRY and CDR2 SYGVKD. This CDR3 region has 15 residues. Trimming cost V 4 bases and J 1 base; bases outside gene matches: 4. In nucleotides, the CDR3 is TGTGCCATCAGTGGAGCGGGGGCCGGCACAGATACGCAGTATTTT. Translating it yields CAISGAGAGTDTQYF.

Ten or more counts support this clonotype. The chain recombines TRBV20-1 with TRBJ2-5; D is undetermined. The ends were cut back, 6 bases at V and 1 base at J, with 12 bases in the middle. CDR3 length: 13 residues. Germline CDR1 is DFQATT and CDR2 is SNEGSKA (reference sequence). The CDR3 reads CSADQTPQETQYF. DNA of the CDR3: TGCAGTGCGGACCAGACCCCCCAAGAGACCCAGTACTTC.

The table lists this clonotype with many counts. This sequence joins TRBV25-1 and TRBJ2-6; no clear D. V dropped 4 bases and J dropped 0 bases, with 7 bases sitting between them. The CDR3 spans 15 residues. Germline V CDR1 and CDR2: MGHDK, SYGVNS. CDR3 protein: CASSGDGSGANVLTF. The CDR3 DNA is TGTGCCAGCAGTGGGGATGGCTCTGGGGCCAACGTCCTGACTTTC. Based on the CDR3 plus reference TRBV25-1 and TRBJ2-6, the full variable domain is EADIYQTPRYLVIGTGKKITLECSQTMGHDKMYWYQQDPGMELHLIHYSYGVNSTEKGDLSSESTVSRIRTEHFPLTLESARPSHTSQYLCASSGDGSGANVLTFGAGSRLTVL.

This clonotype occurred many times. The J gene is TRBJ2-1, the V gene TRBV10-3; D might be TRBD1 (6 bases). The CDR3 is 13 amino acids. Trimming stripped 2 bases from V and 4 bases from J, with 6 bases between. CDR1 and CDR2 from the germline V gene are ENHRY and SYGVKD. The CDR3 DNA reads as TGTGCCATCAGTGAGGGACAGTACAATGAGCAGTTCTTC. Translating it yields CAISEGQYNEQFF.

The CDR3: CASSLLTSRETQYF. In nucleotides, the CDR3 is TGTGCCAGCAGCTTACTCACTAGCAGGGAGACCCAGTACTTC. This chain connects TRBV7-8 to TRBJ2-5; tentative D call: TRBD2 (6 bases). The CDR3 has 14 residues. V gave up 2 bases and J gave up 5 bases, with 12 bases separating them. Germline V gene sequence: CDR1 SGHVS, CDR2 FQNEAQ. Full variable domain (missing parts from reference TRBV7-8 and TRBJ2-5): GAGVSQSPRYKVAKRGQDVALRCDPISGHVSLFWYQQALGQGPEFLTYFQNEAQLDKSGLPSDRFFAERPEGSVSTLKIQRTQQEDSAVYLCASSLLTSRETQYFGPGTRLLVL.